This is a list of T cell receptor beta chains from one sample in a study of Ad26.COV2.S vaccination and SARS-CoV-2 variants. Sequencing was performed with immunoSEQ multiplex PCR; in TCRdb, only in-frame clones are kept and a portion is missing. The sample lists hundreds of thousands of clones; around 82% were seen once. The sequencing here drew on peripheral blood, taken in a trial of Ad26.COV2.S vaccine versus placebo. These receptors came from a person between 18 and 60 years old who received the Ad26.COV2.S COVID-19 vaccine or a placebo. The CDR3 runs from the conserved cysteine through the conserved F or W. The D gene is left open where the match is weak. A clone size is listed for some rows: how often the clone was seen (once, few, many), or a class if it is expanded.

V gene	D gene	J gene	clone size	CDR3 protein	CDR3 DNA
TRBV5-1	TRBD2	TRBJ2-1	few	CASSSLAGVGDNEQFF	TGCGCCAGCAGCTCGTTAGCGGGAGTTGGGGACAATGAGCAGTTCTTC
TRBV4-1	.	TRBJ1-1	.	CASSQDWELSAEAFF	TGCGCCAGCAGCCAAGATTGGGAGCTGTCGGCGGAAGCTTTCTTT
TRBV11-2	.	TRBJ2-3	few	CASSLFLTDTQYF	TGTGCCAGCAGCTTATTTCTCACAGATACGCAGTATTTT
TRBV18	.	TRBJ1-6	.	CASSPRGTQHNSPLHF	TGTGCCAGCTCACCACGGGGGACCCAGCATAATTCACCCCTCCACTTT
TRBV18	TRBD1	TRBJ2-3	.	CASSPIQGATDTQYF	TGTGCCAGCTCACCAATACAGGGGGCAACAGATACGCAGTATTTT
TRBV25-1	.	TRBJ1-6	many	CASSAPPWDLSYNSPLHF	TGTGCCAGCAGTGCCCCCCCCTGGGACCTCTCCTATAATTCACCCCTCCACTTT
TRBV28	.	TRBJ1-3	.	CASSEAPAGNTIYF	TGTGCCAGCAGCGAAGCCCCGGCTGGAAACACCATATATTTT
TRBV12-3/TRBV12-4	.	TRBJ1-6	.	CASSLPASPLHF	TGTGCCAGCAGTTTACCGGCGTCACCCCTCCACTTT
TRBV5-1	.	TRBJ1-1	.	CASSLEAMGDTEAFF	TGCGCCAGCAGCTTGGAGGCGATGGGGGACACTGAAGCTTTCTTT
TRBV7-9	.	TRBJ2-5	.	CASSLGRGETQYF	TGTGCCAGCAGCTTGGGCAGAGGGGAGACCCAGTACTTC
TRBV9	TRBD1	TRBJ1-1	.	CASSLTGANTEAFF	TGTGCCAGCAGCCTAACAGGGGCGAACACTGAAGCTTTCTTT
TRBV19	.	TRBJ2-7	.	CASSIRRDEQYF	TGTGCCAGTAGTATTCGCAGAGACGAGCAGTACTTC
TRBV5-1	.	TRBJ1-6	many	CASSRQTPASYNSPLHF	TGCGCCAGCAGCCGACAAACCCCTGCCTCCTATAATTCACCCCTCCACTTT
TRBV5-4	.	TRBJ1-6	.	CASKTRGPGSPLHF	TGTGCCAGCAAAACCCGCGGACCCGGTTCACCCCTCCACTTT
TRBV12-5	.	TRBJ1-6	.	CASGLVFKGGGSPLHF	TGTGCTAGTGGTTTGGTCTTTAAAGGGGGAGGGTCACCCCTCCACTTT
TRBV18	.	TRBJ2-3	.	CASSPLSAESTDTQYF	TGTGCCAGCTCACCACTGTCTGCCGAATCCACAGATACGCAGTATTTT
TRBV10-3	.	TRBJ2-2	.	CAISESVVNTGELFF	TGTGCCATCAGTGAGTCAGTAGTTAACACCGGGGAGCTGTTTTTT
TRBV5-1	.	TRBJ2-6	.	CASSMVTGTGANVLTF	TGCGCCAGCAGCATGGTAACAGGGACTGGGGCCAACGTCCTGACTTTC
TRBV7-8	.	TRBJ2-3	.	CASSFGMGQGLPTDTQYF	TGTGCCAGCAGCTTCGGTATGGGGCAGGGGCTGCCCACAGATACGCAGTATTTT
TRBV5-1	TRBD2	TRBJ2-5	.	CASSSSGSFFQETQYF	TGCGCCAGCAGCTCTAGCGGTTCGTTCTTTCAAGAGACCCAGTACTTC
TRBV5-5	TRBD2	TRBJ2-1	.	CASSLAGGRSYNEQFF	TGTGCCAGCAGCCTAGCGGGAGGACGCTCCTACAATGAGCAGTTCTTC
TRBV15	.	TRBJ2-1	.	CATSRVGQATYNEQFF	TGTGCCACCAGCAGAGTGGGTCAGGCCACTTACAATGAGCAGTTCTTC